This TCR beta chain emerged from a study of T cell responses to AZD1222 COVID-19 vaccine. Study conclusions and caveats: Breadth and depth of Spike-specific TCRs rose after two AZD1222 doses. Clonal diversity may have been underestimated, and the donors were mostly white British, with more females than males.

The repertoire was sequenced with immunoSEQ multiplex PCR; TCRdb's copy has only in-frame clones and lacks some. In the table there are about 130,000 clones, 75% to 90% of which are singletons. Germline assignment: CDR1 SNHLY and CDR2 FYNNEI. V lost 6 bases to trimming and J lost 9 bases, with 15 bases between them. The CDR3 spans 14 residues. With respect to this clone: The antigen is not known.

This specimen was peripheral blood, taken on day 0 of AZD1222 vaccination. The receptor was derived from an adult in good health. The rearrangement uses TRBV2 and TRBJ1-6; D unclear. CDR3 DNA: TGTGCCAGCAGGCCGGGAGCTCCAATTTCACCCCTCCACTTT. Translation gives CASRPGAPISPLHF.